This T cell receptor beta chain stems from a study of regulatory T cells in long-lasting Graves disease. This clonotype was seen at least ten times. The CDR3 has 14 amino acids. V dropped 6 bases and J dropped 4; count of bases not matched to a gene: 5. Germline CDR1 reads MNHEY; CDR2 reads SMNVEV (reference sequence). As for time point: newly diagnosed GD, antithyroid drugs for less than 3 months. There was RNA extracted from PBMCs, and the TCR library was made from it. Peripheral blood, at around 8.8 milliliters, went into EDTA tubes. Construction of TCR beta libraries relied on iRepertoire HTBI primers and on Arm-PCR targeting CDR3 regions. TCRdb analysed the multiplex PCR reads with MiXCR anew, one entry per CDR3 protein. The sample gives 350,000 to 500,000 distinct CDR3 sequences, about a sixth of which show up once; 9.5% to 12% is in the top ten. These data are also associated with another study on T cells in Graves' hyperthyroidism and ophthalmopathy. That work contributes: The HTBI set primed first-round TCR CDR3 RT-PCR. Researchers report that a 13 V-J model separated ophthalmopathy from stable hyperthyroidism.

The sequencing used peripheral blood mononuclear cells (PBMCs), collected at new diagnosis, from a patient treated with antithyroid drugs. V gene TRBV27 combines with J gene TRBJ1-2; 10 bases fit TRBD1. The source of this sequence is a woman aged 25 to 45 with Graves disease. In DNA form, the CDR3 reads TGTGCCAGCAGCTGGACAGGGGGATCCTATGGCTACACCTTC. This gives the protein CASSWTGGSYGYTF.